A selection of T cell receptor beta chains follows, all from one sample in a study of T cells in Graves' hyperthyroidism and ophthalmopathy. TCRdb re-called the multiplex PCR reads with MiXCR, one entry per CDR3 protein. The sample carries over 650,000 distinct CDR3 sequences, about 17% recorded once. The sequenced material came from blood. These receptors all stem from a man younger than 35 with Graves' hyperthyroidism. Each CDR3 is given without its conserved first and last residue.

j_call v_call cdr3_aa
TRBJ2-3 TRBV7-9 ASSLTRQGKSSGRSDTQY
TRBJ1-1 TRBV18 ASSPGFNTEAF
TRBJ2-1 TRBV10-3 AISDQTSGSHEQF
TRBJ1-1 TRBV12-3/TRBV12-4 ASSMGGGDTEAF
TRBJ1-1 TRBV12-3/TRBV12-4 ASSSGPGTEAF
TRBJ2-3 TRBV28 ASEDSSTDTQY
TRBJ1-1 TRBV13 ATLTPGAEAF
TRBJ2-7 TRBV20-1 SAQAGEQY
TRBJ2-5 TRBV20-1 SARTVAGQETQY
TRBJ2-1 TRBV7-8 ASKRETEQF
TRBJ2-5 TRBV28 ASSLGGRGRWETQY
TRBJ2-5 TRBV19 ASSIEAGMGTTETQY
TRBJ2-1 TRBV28 ASRSPVSYNEQF
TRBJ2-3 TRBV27 ASSFLPATNTDTQY